The sequence of this T cell receptor beta chain was determined in a study of T-cell reconstitution after alpha-beta-depleted transplantation in children. Molecular barcoding with unique molecular identifiers was used for the TCRbeta library. TCRdb called the PCR reads again in MiXCR, with one record for every CDR3 protein. The sample contains approximately 340,000 distinct CDR3 sequences, around 10% of which appear only once. This CDR3 region has 14 residues. The germline V gene has CDR1 SGHAT and CDR2 FQDESV (reference sequence). V was cut by 1 base and J by 2 bases, with 8 bases left in between. The genes are TRBV11-1 and TRBJ1-2; D gene ambiguous. Material: PBMCs from the stem cell graft donor, obtained from the stem cell graft. The sequence was collected from a human donor who donated a stem cell graft to a child with acute lymphoblastic leukemia. The CDR3 reads CASSLDWWNYGYTF. DNA for the CDR3: TGTGCCAGCAGCTTAGACTGGTGGAACTATGGCTACACCTTC.